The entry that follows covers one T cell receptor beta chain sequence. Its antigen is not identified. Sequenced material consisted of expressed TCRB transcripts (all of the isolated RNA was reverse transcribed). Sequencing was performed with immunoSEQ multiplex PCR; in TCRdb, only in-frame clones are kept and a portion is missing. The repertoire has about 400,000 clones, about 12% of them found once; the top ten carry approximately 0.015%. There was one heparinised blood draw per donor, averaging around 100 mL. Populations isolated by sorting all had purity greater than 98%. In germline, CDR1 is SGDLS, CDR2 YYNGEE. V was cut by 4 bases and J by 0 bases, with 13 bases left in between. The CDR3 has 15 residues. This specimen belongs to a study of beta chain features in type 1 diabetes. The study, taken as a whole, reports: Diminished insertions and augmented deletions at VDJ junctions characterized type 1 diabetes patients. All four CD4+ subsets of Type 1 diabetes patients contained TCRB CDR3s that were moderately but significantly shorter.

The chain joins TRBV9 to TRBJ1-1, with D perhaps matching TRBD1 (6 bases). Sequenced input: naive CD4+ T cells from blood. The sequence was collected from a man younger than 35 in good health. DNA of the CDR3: TGTGCCAGCAGCCCTCAGGGGTTCATGAACACTGAAGCTTTCTTT. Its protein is CASSPQGFMNTEAFF.